This T cell receptor beta chain is drawn from a study of T cell repertoires in ileal Crohn's disease. In the study overall: 35% were active smokers at surgery; median disease duration was almost 8 years.

Findings and limits, study-wide: Clonality above 26.8% at surgery always came with endoscopic recurrence. Compared with CD4 T cells, sorted CD8 cells carried more expanded clones.

For this clone: Its antigen is undetermined.

Clones were sequenced by immunoSEQ multiplex PCR, and TCRdb holds only the in-frame ones, with some missing. The table records fewer than 18,000 clones, 80% of them present only once. The V and J ends lost 8 bases and 1 base, in that order; junction bases with no gene match: 3. Looked up from germline, CDR1 is MNHEY and CDR2 is SMNVEV (reference sequence). This CDR3 is built from 14 residues. The receptor was isolated from an adult with Crohn's disease. What was sequenced was ileal tissue. The chain couples TRBV27 to TRBJ2-2; 8 bases line up with TRBD1. The CDR3 loop reads CASRTGMNTGELFF. DNA for the CDR3: TGTGCCAGCCGGACAGGGATGAACACCGGGGAGCTGTTTTTT.